In this sample, the clone carrying this TCR beta chain turned up many times. Its target is not known. Two rounds of multiplex PCR amplified TCR beta CDR3 from genomic DNA. Each TRBV and TRBJ gene had its own primer in the first PCR round. TCRdb ran MiXCR on the multiplex PCR reads and lists one entry per CDR3 protein. The data hold over 50,000 distinct CDR3 sequences, with less than 35% observed a single time. This CDR3 spans 14 amino acids. Germline assignment: CDR1 SGHVS and CDR2 FQNEAQ. V lost 1 base and J 10 bases, leaving 14 bases between the germline ends. The data were obtained in a study of prognosis after radiotherapy for stage I lung cancer. Overall study results and limits: Medians of roughly 10,000 versus 7,000 showed unique TCR clone counts falling after stereotactic body radiation therapy.

The input for sequencing was PBMCs, taken before or after stereotactic body radiation therapy (not recorded which). This receptor was taken from a donor over 45 with non-small cell lung cancer. The V and J genes are TRBV7-8 and TRBJ2-1, with D tentatively TRBD2 (6 bases). In DNA, the CDR3 is TGTGCCAGCAGCTTAGGCGGGGACTCGGTAGAGCAGTTCTTC. Its protein product is CASSLGGDSVEQFF.